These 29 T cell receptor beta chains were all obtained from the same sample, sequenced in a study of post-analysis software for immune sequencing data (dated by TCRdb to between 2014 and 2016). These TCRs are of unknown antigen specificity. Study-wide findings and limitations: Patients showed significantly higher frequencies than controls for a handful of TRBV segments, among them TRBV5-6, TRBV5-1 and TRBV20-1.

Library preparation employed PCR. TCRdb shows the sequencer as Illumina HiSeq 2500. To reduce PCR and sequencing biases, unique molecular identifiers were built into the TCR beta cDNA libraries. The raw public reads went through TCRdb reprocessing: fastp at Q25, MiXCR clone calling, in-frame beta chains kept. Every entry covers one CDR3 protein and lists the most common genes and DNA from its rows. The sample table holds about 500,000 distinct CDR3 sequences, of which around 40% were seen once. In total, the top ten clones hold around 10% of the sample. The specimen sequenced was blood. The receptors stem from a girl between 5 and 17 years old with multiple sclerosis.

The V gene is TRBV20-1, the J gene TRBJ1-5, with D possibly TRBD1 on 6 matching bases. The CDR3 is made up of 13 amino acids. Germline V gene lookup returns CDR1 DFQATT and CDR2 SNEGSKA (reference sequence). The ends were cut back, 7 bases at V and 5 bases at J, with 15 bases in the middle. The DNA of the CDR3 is TGCAGTGGGGAGGGGGACACCCATCAGCCCCAGCATTTT. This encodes CSGEGDTHQPQHF.

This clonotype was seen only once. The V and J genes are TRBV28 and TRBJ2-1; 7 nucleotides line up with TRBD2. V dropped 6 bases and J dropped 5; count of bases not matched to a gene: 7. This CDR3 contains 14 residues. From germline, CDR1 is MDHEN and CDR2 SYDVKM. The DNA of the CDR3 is TGTGCCAGCAGACAATCAGCGGGACACAATGAGCAGTTCTTC. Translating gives CASRQSAGHNEQFF.

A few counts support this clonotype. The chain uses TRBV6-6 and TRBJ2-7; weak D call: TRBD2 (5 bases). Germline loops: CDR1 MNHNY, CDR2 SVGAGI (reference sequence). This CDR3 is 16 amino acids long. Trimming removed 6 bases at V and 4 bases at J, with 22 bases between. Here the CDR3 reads CASSHYRTGFAYEQYF. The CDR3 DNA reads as TGTGCCAGCAGCCACTATCGGACGGGGTTCGCGTACGAGCAGTACTTC.

The CDR3 is CSARDLIITGGEGQPQHF. CDR3 DNA: TGCAGTGCTAGAGATCTTATTATAACAGGGGGCGAGGGTCAGCCCCAGCATTTT. The J gene is TRBJ1-5, the V gene TRBV20-1, with TRBD1 matching 9 bases. After removal of 0 bases from V and 6 bases from J, the junction contained 15 bases not matched to a gene. The CDR3 totals 18 residues. Germline CDR1 is DFQATT and CDR2 is SNEGSKA (reference sequence).

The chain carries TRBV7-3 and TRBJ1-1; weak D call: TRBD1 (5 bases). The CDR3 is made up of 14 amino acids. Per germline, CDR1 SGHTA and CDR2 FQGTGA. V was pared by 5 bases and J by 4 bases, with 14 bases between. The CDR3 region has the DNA TGTGCCAGCAGCCTAAGACCGGGGGGCACTGAAGCTTTCTTT. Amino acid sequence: CASSLRPGGTEAFF.

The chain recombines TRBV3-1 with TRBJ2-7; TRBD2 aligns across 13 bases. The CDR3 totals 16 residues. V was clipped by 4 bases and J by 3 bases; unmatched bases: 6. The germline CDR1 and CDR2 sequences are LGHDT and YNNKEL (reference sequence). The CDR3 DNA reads TGTGCCAGCAGCCTAGGGACTAGCGGGACCCTCTACGAGCAGTACTTC. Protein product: CASSLGTSGTLYEQYF.

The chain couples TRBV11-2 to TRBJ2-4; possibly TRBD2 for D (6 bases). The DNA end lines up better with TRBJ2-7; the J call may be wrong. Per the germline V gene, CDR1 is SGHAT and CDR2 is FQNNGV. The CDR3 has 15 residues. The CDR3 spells CASSPPLSGPYEQYF. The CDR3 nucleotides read TGTGCCAGCAGCCCACCTTTGAGCGGGCCCTACGAGCAGTACTTC.

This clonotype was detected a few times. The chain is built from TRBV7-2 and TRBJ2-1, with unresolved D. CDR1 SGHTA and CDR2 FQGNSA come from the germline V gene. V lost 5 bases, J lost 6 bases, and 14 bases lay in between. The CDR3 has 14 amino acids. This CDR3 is CASSLLVAINEQFF. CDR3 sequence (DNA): TGTGCCAGCAGCCTACTTGTGGCTATCAATGAGCAGTTCTTC.

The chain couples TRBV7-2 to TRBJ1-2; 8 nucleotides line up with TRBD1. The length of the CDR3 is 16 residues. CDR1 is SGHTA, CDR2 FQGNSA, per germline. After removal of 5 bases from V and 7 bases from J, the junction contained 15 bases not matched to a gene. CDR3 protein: CASSPARTGTRIGYTF. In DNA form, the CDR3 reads TGTGCCAGCAGCCCCGCCCGGACAGGGACGAGGATTGGCTACACCTTC.

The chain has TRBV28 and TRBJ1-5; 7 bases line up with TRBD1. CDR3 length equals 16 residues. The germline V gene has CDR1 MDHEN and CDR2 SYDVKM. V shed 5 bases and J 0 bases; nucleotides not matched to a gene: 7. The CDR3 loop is CASSLSTGVSNQPQHF. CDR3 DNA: TGTGCCAGCAGTCTATCCACAGGGGTTAGCAATCAGCCCCAGCATTTT.

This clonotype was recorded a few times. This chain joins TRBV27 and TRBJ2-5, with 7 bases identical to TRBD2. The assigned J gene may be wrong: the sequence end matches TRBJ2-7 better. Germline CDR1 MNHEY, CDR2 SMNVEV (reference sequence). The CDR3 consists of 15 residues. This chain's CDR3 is CASSFYGEGPDEQYF. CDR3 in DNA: TGTGCCAGCAGTTTCTATGGGGAGGGCCCCGACGAGCAGTACTTC.

Written as DNA, the CDR3 is TGTGCCACCAGCAGAGAGGGGGTGGGACGGCCGGGGCATGAGCAGTTCTTC. Amino acid sequence: CATSREGVGRPGHEQFF. The V gene is TRBV15, the J gene TRBJ2-1; D is tentatively TRBD1 or TRBD2 (5 bases each). V lost 0 bases and J 8 bases, leaving 20 bases between the germline ends. CDR1 and CDR2 (germline): LNHNV, YYDKDF (reference sequence). CDR3 length: 17 amino acids.

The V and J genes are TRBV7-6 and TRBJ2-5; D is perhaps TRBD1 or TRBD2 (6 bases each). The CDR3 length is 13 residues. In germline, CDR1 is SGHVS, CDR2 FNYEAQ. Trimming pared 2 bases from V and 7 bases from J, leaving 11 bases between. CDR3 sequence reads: CASSLQQGGTQYF. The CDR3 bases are TGTGCCAGCAGCTTACAACAGGGAGGGACCCAGTACTTC.

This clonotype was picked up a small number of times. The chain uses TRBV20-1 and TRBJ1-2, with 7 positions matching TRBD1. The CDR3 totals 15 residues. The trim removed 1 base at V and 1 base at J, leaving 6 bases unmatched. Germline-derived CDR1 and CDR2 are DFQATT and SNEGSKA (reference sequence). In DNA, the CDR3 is TGCAGTGCTAGAGGAAGGGACAGATTTAACTATGGCTACACCTTC. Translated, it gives CSARGRDRFNYGYTF.

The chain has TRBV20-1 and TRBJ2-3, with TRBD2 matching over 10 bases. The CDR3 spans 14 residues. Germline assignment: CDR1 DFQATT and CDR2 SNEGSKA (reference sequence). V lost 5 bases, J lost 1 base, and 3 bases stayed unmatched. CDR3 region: CSAELAGGTDTQYF. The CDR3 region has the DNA TGCAGTGCTGAGCTAGCGGGAGGCACAGATACGCAGTATTTT.

In DNA, the CDR3 is TGTGCCACCAGTGAGGGACAGGGATCGCGGGAGACCCAGTACTTC. It translates to CATSEGQGSRETQYF. The gene calls are TRBV24-1 and TRBJ2-5; 9 bases match TRBD1. Per the germline V gene, CDR1 is KGHDR and CDR2 is SFDVKD. Germline trimming cut 4 bases from V and 5 bases from J; bases unmatched to any gene: 7. CDR3 length equals 15 residues.

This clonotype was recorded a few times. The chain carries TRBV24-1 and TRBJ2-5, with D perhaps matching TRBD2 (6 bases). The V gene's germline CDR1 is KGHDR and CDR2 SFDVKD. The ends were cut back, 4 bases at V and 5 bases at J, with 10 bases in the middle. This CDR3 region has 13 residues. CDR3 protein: CATSDGGIETQYF. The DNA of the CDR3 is TGTGCCACCAGTGACGGAGGGATCGAGACCCAGTACTTC.

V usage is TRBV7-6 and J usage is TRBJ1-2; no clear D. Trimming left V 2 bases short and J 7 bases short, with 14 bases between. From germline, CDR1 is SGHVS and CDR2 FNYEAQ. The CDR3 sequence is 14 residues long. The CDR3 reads CASSLFARKGGYTF. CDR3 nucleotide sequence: TGTGCCAGCAGCTTATTCGCGAGGAAGGGTGGCTACACCTTC. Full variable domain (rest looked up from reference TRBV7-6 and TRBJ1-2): GAGVSQSPRYKVTKRGQDVALRCDPISGHVSLYWYRQALGQGPEFLTYFNYEAQQDKSGLPNDRFSAERPEGSISTLTIQRTEQRDSAMYRCASSLFARKGGYTFGSGTRLTVV.

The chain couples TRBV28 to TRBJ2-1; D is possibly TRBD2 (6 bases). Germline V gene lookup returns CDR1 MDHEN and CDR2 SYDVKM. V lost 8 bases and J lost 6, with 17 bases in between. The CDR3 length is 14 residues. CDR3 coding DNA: TGTGCCAGCGTCTTATCAGCGGGCCCCAATGAGCAGTTCTTC. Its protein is CASVLSAGPNEQFF. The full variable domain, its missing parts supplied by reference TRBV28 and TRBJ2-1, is DVKVTQSSRYLVKRTGEKVFLECVQDMDHENMFWYRQDPGLGLRLIYFSYDVKMKEKGDIPEGYSVSREKKERFSLILESASTNQTSMYLCASVLSAGPNEQFFGPGTRLTVL.

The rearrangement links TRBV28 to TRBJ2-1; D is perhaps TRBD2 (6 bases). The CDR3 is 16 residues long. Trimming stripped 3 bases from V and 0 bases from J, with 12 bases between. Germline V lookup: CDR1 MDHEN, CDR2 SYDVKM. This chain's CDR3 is CASSFRGRSSYNEQFF. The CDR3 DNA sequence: TGTGCCAGCAGTTTTCGGGGGAGGAGCTCCTACAATGAGCAGTTCTTC.

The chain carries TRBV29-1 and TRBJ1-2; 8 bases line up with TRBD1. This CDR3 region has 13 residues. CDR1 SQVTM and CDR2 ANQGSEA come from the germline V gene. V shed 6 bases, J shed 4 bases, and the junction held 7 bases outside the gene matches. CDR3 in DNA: TGCAGCGTCGCGCAGGGGGCCCCCTATGGCTACACCTTC. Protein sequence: CSVAQGAPYGYTF.

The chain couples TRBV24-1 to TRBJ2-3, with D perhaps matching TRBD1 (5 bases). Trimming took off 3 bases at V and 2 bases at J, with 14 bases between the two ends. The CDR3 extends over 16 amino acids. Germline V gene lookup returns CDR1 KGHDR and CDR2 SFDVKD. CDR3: CATSDGTGLPTDTQYF. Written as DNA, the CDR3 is TGTGCCACCAGTGATGGAACAGGCCTCCCCACAGATACGCAGTATTTT.

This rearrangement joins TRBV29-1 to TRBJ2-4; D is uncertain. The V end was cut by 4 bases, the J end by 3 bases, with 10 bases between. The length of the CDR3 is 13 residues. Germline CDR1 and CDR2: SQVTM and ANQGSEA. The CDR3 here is CSVGVFGKNIQYF. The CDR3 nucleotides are TGCAGCGTTGGGGTATTCGGCAAAAACATTCAGTACTTC.

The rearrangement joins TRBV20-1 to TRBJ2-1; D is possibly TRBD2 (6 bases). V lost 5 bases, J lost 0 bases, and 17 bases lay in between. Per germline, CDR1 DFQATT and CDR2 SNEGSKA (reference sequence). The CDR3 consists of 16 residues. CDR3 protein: CSAFPIAASSYNEQFF. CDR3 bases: TGCAGTGCTTTCCCTATAGCGGCGAGCTCCTACAATGAGCAGTTCTTC.

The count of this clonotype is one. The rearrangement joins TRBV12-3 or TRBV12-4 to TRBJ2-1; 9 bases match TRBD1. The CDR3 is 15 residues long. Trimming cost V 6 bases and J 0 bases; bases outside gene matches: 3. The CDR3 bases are TGTGCCAGCAGACTGGGACAGGGCTCCTACAATGAGCAGTTCTTC. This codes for CASRLGQGSYNEQFF.

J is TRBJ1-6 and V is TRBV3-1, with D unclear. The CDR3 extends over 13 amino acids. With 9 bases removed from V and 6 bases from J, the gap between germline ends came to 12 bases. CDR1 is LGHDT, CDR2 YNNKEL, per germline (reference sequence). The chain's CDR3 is CASQSSGNSPLHF. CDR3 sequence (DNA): TGTGCCAGTCAGTCGAGTGGTAATTCACCCCTCCACTTT.

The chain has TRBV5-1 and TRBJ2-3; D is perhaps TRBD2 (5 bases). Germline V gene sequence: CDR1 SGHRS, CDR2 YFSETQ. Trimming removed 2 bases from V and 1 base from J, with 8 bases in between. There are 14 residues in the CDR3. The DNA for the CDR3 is TGCGCCAGCAGCTTCCGTAGCGGCACAGATACGCAGTATTTT. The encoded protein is CASSFRSGTDTQYF.

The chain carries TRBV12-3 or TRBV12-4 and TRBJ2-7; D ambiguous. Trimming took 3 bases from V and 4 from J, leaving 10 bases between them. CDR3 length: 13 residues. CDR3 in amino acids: CASSLTRVYEQYF. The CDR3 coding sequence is TGTGCCAGCAGTTTGACTCGCGTTTACGAGCAGTACTTC.

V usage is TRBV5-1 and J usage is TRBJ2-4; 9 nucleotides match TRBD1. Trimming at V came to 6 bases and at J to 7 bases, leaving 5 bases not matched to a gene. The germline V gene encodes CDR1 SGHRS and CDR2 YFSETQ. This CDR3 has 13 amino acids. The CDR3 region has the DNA TGCGCCAGCATGCCGGGACAGGGTAACATTCAGTACTTC. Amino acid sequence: CASMPGQGNIQYF.